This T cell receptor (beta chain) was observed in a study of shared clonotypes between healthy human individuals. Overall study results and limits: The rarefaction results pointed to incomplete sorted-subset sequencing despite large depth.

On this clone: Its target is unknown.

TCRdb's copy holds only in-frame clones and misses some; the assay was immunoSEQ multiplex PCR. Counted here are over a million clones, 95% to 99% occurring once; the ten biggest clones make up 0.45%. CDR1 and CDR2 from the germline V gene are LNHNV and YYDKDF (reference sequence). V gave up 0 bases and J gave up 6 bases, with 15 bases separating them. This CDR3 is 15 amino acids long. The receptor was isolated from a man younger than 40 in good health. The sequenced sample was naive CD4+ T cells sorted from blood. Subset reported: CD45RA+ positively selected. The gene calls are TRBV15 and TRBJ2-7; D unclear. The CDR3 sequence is CATSRDLVPMVEQYF. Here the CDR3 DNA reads TGTGCCACCAGCAGAGATTTGGTCCCCATGGTCGAGCAGTACTTC.